The rows below give T cell receptor beta chains drawn from one sample of a study of Graves' ophthalmopathy and Graves' hyperthyroidism. TCRdb processed the multiplex PCR reads anew with MiXCR; each CDR3 protein has one entry. The sample consists of some 160,000 distinct CDR3 sequences, roughly two fifths of them appearing once. The sequenced sample was peripheral blood. The receptors were sampled from a man in his thirties or forties with Graves' ophthalmopathy. Each CDR3 is given with its conserved first and last residue. D genes are given only for firm matches. Size values are once, few and many counts, or a class for expanded clones, and some rows have none.

NA,NA,TRBJ1-5,TRBV19,CASSIGGGSQPQHF,TGTGCCAGTAGTATTGGCGGGGGAAGTCAGCCCCAGCATTTT
NA,TRBD2,TRBJ2-2,TRBV6-1,CASRATSGRSYTGELFF,TGTGCCAGCAGGGCTACTAGCGGGAGGTCCTACACCGGGGAGCTGTTTTTT
NA,TRBD1,TRBJ2-7,TRBV6-2/TRBV6-3,CASSSQRDRYEQYF,TGTGCCAGCAGTTCTCAACGGGACAGGTACGAGCAGTACTTC
many,NA,TRBJ2-5,TRBV12-3/TRBV12-4,CASSWPGWFVAVGTQYF,TGTGCCAGCAGTTGGCCGGGGTGGTTTGTGGCAGTTGGAACCCAGTACTTC
many,NA,TRBJ1-2,TRBV30,CAWPLPGHGENYGYTF,TGTGCCTGGCCTCTACCGGGGCACGGGGAGAACTATGGCTACACCTTC
many,TRBD1,TRBJ1-6,TRBV28,CASKAWDSYNSPLHF,TGTGCCAGCAAGGCCTGGGACAGTTATAATTCACCCCTCCACTTT
NA,TRBD2,TRBJ2-4,TRBV3-1,CASSQDSGGANIQYF,TGTGCCAGCAGCCAAGATAGCGGGGGGGCTAACATTCAGTACTTC
many,NA,TRBJ2-7,TRBV12-3/TRBV12-4,CASSHQGSYEQYF,TGTGCCAGCAGCCACCAGGGCTCCTACGAGCAGTACTTC
many,NA,TRBJ1-1,TRBV27,CASSLRPGGNTEAFF,TGTGCCAGCAGTTTACGTCCGGGAGGGAACACTGAAGCTTTCTTT
NA,TRBD1,TRBJ1-5,TRBV11-2,CASSPNPGQGLSNQPQHF,TGTGCCAGCAGCCCCAATCCGGGACAGGGGCTAAGCAATCAGCCCCAGCATTTT
many,TRBD2,TRBJ2-7,TRBV12-3/TRBV12-4,CASSLSWTSDPYEQYF,TGTGCCAGCAGTTTATCCTGGACTAGCGACCCCTACGAGCAGTACTTC
NA,NA,TRBJ1-2,TRBV27,CASSLTPIYGYTF,TGTGCCAGCAGTTTAACCCCCATATATGGCTACACCTTC
NA,NA,TRBJ2-7,TRBV6-1,CASSEWGANEQYF,TGTGCCAGCAGTGAATGGGGGGCCAACGAGCAGTACTTC
many,TRBD1,TRBJ1-2,TRBV28,CASSLVGLWDRGDGYTF,TGTGCCAGCAGTTTAGTGGGGTTGTGGGACAGGGGAGATGGCTACACCTTC
many,NA,TRBJ1-5,TRBV4-1,CASSQRWTLQGNQPQHF,TGCGCCAGCAGCCAGCGCTGGACGCTCCAAGGGAATCAGCCCCAGCATTTT
few,NA,TRBJ2-5,TRBV12-3/TRBV12-4,CASSLNDWEETQYF,TGTGCCAGCAGTCTCAACGACTGGGAAGAGACCCAGTACTTC
many,TRBD1,TRBJ1-5,TRBV20-1,CSASEQGGNQPQHF,TGCAGTGCTTCGGAGCAGGGGGGCAATCAGCCCCAGCATTTT
many,NA,TRBJ1-1,TRBV24-1,CATRGFTEAFF,TGTGCCACCAGAGGGTTCACTGAAGCTTTCTTT
many,TRBD1,TRBJ2-7,TRBV12-3/TRBV12-4,CASNTQGIEYEQYF,TGTGCCAGCAATACACAGGGGATTGAGTACGAGCAGTACTTC
many,TRBD2,TRBJ2-5,TRBV9,CASSVAGRGVGTQYF,TGTGCCAGCAGCGTAGCGGGACGGGGGGTCGGGACCCAGTACTTC